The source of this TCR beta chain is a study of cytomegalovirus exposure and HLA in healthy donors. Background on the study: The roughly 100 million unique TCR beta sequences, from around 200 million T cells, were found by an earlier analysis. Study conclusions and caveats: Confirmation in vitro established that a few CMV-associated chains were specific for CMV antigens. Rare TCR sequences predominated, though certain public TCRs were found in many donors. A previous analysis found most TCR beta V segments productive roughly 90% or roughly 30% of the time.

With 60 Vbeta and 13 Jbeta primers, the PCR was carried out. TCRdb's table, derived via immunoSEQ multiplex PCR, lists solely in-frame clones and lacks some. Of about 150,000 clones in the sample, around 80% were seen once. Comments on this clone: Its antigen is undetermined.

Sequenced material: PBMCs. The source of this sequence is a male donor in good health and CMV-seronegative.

The CDR3 sequence: CASSYLQGTRDNEQFF. Here the CDR3 DNA reads TGTGCCAGCAGTTACTTACAGGGGACAAGGGACAATGAGCAGTTCTTC. This chain links TRBV6-6 with TRBJ2-1, with TRBD1 identical over 7 bases. V gave up 1 base and J gave up 5 bases; unmatched junction bases: 8. Germline V lookup: CDR1 MNHNY, CDR2 SVGAGI (reference sequence). The CDR3 contains 16 residues.